Detailed here is one T cell receptor (beta chain). The antigen is not known. The length of the CDR3 is 15 residues. V lost 5 bases to trimming and J lost 2 bases, with 12 bases between them. Germline loops: CDR1 SNHLY, CDR2 FYNNEI. This sample is drawn from a study of cytomegalovirus exposure and HLA in healthy donors. Study findings and constraints: Reports showed the classifier diagnosing cytomegalovirus status with high specificity and sensitivity. Cytomegalovirus-associated status was assigned to about 180 TCR beta chains.

The donors were in the roughly 130-subject validation cohort, distinct from the 666-subject first cohort. Data came from immunoSEQ multiplex PCR; TCRdb stores just in-frame clones and leaves some out. The table lists 200,000 or so clones, just over 85% of them singletons. The sequence was obtained from a woman in her late teens or twenties in good health and CMV-seronegative. Sequencing was performed on PBMCs. The rearrangement joins TRBV2 to TRBJ2-2, with a tentative D call TRBD2 (6 bases). CDR3 protein: CASSNPGLNTGELFF. CDR3 nucleotide sequence: TGTGCCAGCAGTAATCCGGGACTTAACACCGGGGAGCTGTTTTTT.